Below, 7 T cell receptor beta chains from the same sample are listed, as sequenced in a study of response to subunit inactivated influenza vaccine. TCRdb reprocessed the RT-PCR reads via MiXCR and lists one record per CDR3 protein. The sample holds 500,000 to 600,000 distinct CDR3 sequences, 10% to 15% seen once. Here the sequenced sample was PBMCs from blood, taken about 40 days after vaccination. These receptors came from a man in his fifties who received an inactivated influenza vaccine.

This clonotype has more than one count but fewer than ten. The chain uses TRBV7-9 and TRBJ2-1, with 8 bases aligning to TRBD1. V shed 5 bases and J 8 bases; nucleotides not matched to a gene: 5. CDR3 size: 13 residues. From germline, CDR1 is SEHNR and CDR2 FQNEAQ (reference sequence). CDR3 loop: CASSIDRGDEQFF. In DNA form, the CDR3 reads TGTGCCAGCAGCATAGACAGGGGCGATGAGCAGTTCTTC.

This clonotype has more than one count but fewer than ten. The CDR3: CASSLDKGQPQHF. As DNA, the CDR3 is TGTGCCAGCAGCTTAGACAAGGGACAGCCCCAGCATTTT. This chain connects TRBV7-3 to TRBJ1-5; D call uncertain. Trimming stripped 2 bases from V and 7 bases from J, with 9 bases between. CDR3 length equals 13 residues. The germline CDR1 and CDR2 sequences are SGHTA and FQGTGA.

In its sample, this clonotype was seen a few times. The V call is TRBV7-2, the J call TRBJ2-2; D gene uncertain. The CDR3 has 14 residues. V was cut by 1 base and J by 4 bases, with 7 bases left in between. Germline lookup yields CDR1 SGHTA and CDR2 FQGNSA. The CDR3 here is CASSLGQATGELFF. In DNA, the CDR3 is TGTGCCAGCAGCTTAGGGCAGGCCACCGGGGAGCTGTTTTTT. Together with reference TRBV7-2 and TRBJ2-2, the CDR3 gives the full variable domain: GAGVSQSPSNKVTEKGKDVELRCDPISGHTALYWYRQSLGQGLEFLIYFQGNSAPDKSGLPSDRFSAERTGGSVSTLTIQRTQQEDSAVYLCASSLGQATGELFFGEGSRLTVL.

This clonotype has only a few counts. The V call is TRBV7-9, the J call TRBJ2-5; 9 nucleotides line up with TRBD1. Germline assignment: CDR1 SEHNR and CDR2 FQNEAQ (reference sequence). The V segment lost 5 bases and the J segment 2 bases; nucleotides outside the gene matches: 9. The CDR3 runs 16 residues. Written as DNA, the CDR3 is TGTGCCAGCAGCCTACCGGGACAGGGACGGCAAGAGACCCAGTACTTC. It codes for CASSLPGQGRQETQYF.

V is TRBV5-1 and J is TRBJ2-5; 8 bases line up with TRBD1. CDR3 length: 14 residues. In germline, CDR1 is SGHRS, CDR2 YFSETQ. Trimming took 2 bases from V and 4 from J; bases not matched to a gene: 4. CDR3 nucleotides: TGCGCCAGCAGCTTTAAAGGACAGGGAGAGACCCAGTACTTC. It specifies CASSFKGQGETQYF.

This clonotype was seen repeatedly, ten times or more. The chain recombines TRBV5-1 with TRBJ2-7; D not certain. Trimming cost V 4 bases and J 2 bases, with 10 bases left between them. CDR3 length: 13 amino acids. The germline CDR1 and CDR2 sequences are SGHRS and YFSETQ. The CDR3: CASSVESAYEQYF. In DNA form, the CDR3 reads TGCGCCAGCAGCGTTGAGAGCGCCTACGAGCAGTACTTC. The entire variable domain, with the rest obtained from reference TRBV5-1 and TRBJ2-7, is as follows: KAGVTQTPRYLIKTRGQQVTLSCSPISGHRSVSWYQQTPGQGLQFLFEYFSETQRNKGNFPGRFSGRQFSNSRSEMNVSTLELGDSALYLCASSVESAYEQYFGPGTRLTVT.

V is TRBV11-2 and J is TRBJ2-7; possibly TRBD1 or TRBD2 for D (5 bases each). This CDR3 is 18 amino acids long. The V and J ends lost 4 bases and 2 bases respectively, with 24 bases between them. Per the germline V gene, CDR1 is SGHAT and CDR2 is FQNNGV. CDR3 protein: CASSSYLTVRDATYEQYF. CDR3 coding DNA: TGTGCCAGCAGCTCTTACCTCACCGTCCGGGACGCTACCTACGAGCAGTACTTC.